These T cell receptor beta chains were read from a single sample in a study of T cells in Graves' hyperthyroidism and ophthalmopathy. TCRdb reanalysed the multiplex PCR reads using MiXCR and keeps one entry per CDR3 protein. The table includes about 350,000 distinct CDR3 sequences, around 13% detected once. The sequenced sample was blood. All receptors come from a woman aged 25 to 39 with Graves' hyperthyroidism. The CDR3 runs from the conserved cysteine through the conserved F or W. D genes are given only for firm matches. Part of the rows lack a size; the others show once, few, many or a class for expanded clones.

>TRBV28|TRBD2|TRBJ2-5|-
TGTGCCAGCAGTATCAAAAGCGGGATCCAGTACTTC
CASSIKSGIQYF
>TRBV20-1|-|TRBJ1-5|many
TGCAGTGCTAGCGGGGGGGCGGAGGGCAATCAGCCCCAGCATTTT
CSASGGAEGNQPQHF
>TRBV25-1|-|TRBJ1-5|few
TGTGCCACCGGAAGCCCGATTCAGCCCCAGCATTTT
CATGSPIQPQHF
>TRBV18|-|TRBJ2-1|-
TGTGCCAGCTCCCCCGACCGGGTTTGGAATGAGCAGTTCTTC
CASSPDRVWNEQFF
>TRBV28|TRBD2|TRBJ2-1|many
TGTGCCAGCAACTTAGGGACTAGCAATTACAATGAGCAGTTCTTC
CASNLGTSNYNEQFF
>TRBV29-1|TRBD1|TRBJ1-2|few
TGCAGCGTTGAATCGGACAGGGTGAACTATGGCTACACCTTC
CSVESDRVNYGYTF
>TRBV2|-|TRBJ2-5|many
TGTGCCAGCAGTGAATTACAGACCCAGTACTTC
CASSELQTQYF
>TRBV7-6|-|TRBJ2-3|many
TGTGCCAGCAGCTTAGGGCAACTAGTCCCACTTGGCACAGATACGCAGTATTTT
CASSLGQLVPLGTDTQYF
>TRBV24-1|-|TRBJ2-1|many
TGTGCCACCAGTGATCCGGGACCGTCCTCCTACAATGAGCAGTTCTTC
CATSDPGPSSYNEQFF
>TRBV29-1|-|TRBJ2-1|-
TGCAGCGTTGGCGACCATGAGCAGTTCTTC
CSVGDHEQFF
>TRBV4-3|-|TRBJ1-5|few
TGCGCCAGCAGCCAAGAAGGGGTCGGCCAGCCCCAGCATTTT
CASSQEGVGQPQHF
>TRBV6-2/TRBV6-3|-|TRBJ2-2|-
TGTGCCAGCAGCGACTACCTCAATCACGTCGGCACCGGGGAGCTGTTTTTT
CASSDYLNHVGTGELFF
>TRBV7-9|-|TRBJ2-3|-
TGTGCCAGCAGCTTAGTGGATTGGCCGGGGACGCAGTATTTT
CASSLVDWPGTQYF
>TRBV28|TRBD1|TRBJ2-3|many
TGTGCCAGCAGTTTCCACCCTGAGGGGGCGGCAGATACGCAGTATTTT
CASSFHPEGAADTQYF
>TRBV7-8|-|TRBJ2-1|many
TGTGCCAGCAGCTCCGGGACTCCTGCCCGTGAGCAGTTCTTC
CASSSGTPAREQFF
>TRBV6-6|-|TRBJ1-1|many
TGTGCCAGCAGTTACCCCGGCAGGGCAGGCACTGAAGCTTTCTTT
CASSYPGRAGTEAFF
>TRBV20-1|-|TRBJ2-5|once
TGCAGTGCTAGTTGGAGGGTTCATTTCGAGACCCAGTACTTC
CSASWRVHFETQYF
>TRBV5-4|-|TRBJ1-1|-
TGTGCCAGCAGCTTAGGCACGGCCCTTCCCCTCATGAACACTGAAGCTTTCTTT
CASSLGTALPLMNTEAFF
>TRBV11-2|-|TRBJ2-1|many
TGTGCCAGCAGCTTCAGGTTGAACGGGAAGAATGAGCAGTTCTTC
CASSFRLNGKNEQFF
>TRBV5-1|-|TRBJ1-1|-
TGCGCCAGCAACATGGACAGCCTGAACACTGAAGCTTTCTTT
CASNMDSLNTEAFF
>TRBV29-1|TRBD2|TRBJ2-7|many
TGCAGCGGAGCAGCGGGGAACGAGCAGTACTTC
CSGAAGNEQYF
>TRBV28|TRBD1|TRBJ2-7|many
TGTGCCAGCCGTGAACCGGGACAGGGAGGCTACGAGCAGTACTTC
CASREPGQGGYEQYF
>TRBV20-1|-|TRBJ2-6|-
TGCAGTGCTATGAGGCGCGGCTCTGGGGCCAACGTCCTGACTTTC
CSAMRRGSGANVLTF
>TRBV6-1|-|TRBJ1-1|many
TGTGCCAGCAGTGAACTCGTGACTGAAGCTTTCTTT
CASSELVTEAFF
>TRBV28|-|TRBJ1-5|many
TGTGCCAGCAGTTTATTGTTCCAAGGCGGGAATCAGCCCCAGCATTTT
CASSLLFQGGNQPQHF
>TRBV9|-|TRBJ1-2|-
TGTGCCAGCAGCGTAGGTCAACCACCACCTTATGGCTACACCTTC
CASSVGQPPPYGYTF
>TRBV7-2|-|TRBJ1-1|many
TGTGCCAGCAGCCGGGCGGCAGGTTGGGGACGGAACACTGAAGCTTTCTTT
CASSRAAGWGRNTEAFF
>TRBV3-1|-|TRBJ2-5|-
TGTGCCAGCAGCCAAGGTTCAGGGGCTGTTAAGACCCAGTACTTC
CASSQGSGAVKTQYF
>TRBV7-2|TRBD1|TRBJ1-2|many
TGTGCCAGCAGCTTAGCAGGGCAGGGGGGCGATGGCTACACCTTC
CASSLAGQGGDGYTF
>TRBV5-5|TRBD2|TRBJ2-3|-
TGTGCCAGCAGCGCCTCCGGGACTAGCGGCACAGATACGCAGTATTTT
CASSASGTSGTDTQYF
>TRBV5-1|TRBD1|TRBJ2-2|-
TGCGCCAGCAGCGGTACAAACCCAGGGGGCACCGGGGAGCTGTTTTTT
CASSGTNPGGTGELFF
>TRBV7-9|TRBD1|TRBJ1-2|many
TGTGCCAGCAGCAAACCGACAGGGAACTATGGCTACACCTTC
CASSKPTGNYGYTF
>TRBV15|-|TRBJ1-6|many
TGTGCCACCAGCTCAGAGGCCCCTAATTCACCCCTCCACTTT
CATSSEAPNSPLHF
>TRBV29-1|TRBD1|TRBJ1-1|few
TGCAGCGTTGCAGGGGGTGGGACTGAAGCTTTCTTT
CSVAGGGTEAFF
>TRBV29-1|TRBD1|TRBJ2-7|many
TGCAGCGTTGAAGATCGAGGGACAGGGGGATACGAGCAGTACTTC
CSVEDRGTGGYEQYF
>TRBV6-1|-|TRBJ2-2|-
TGTGCCAGCAGTCCCGGGACATCCGCGAACACCGGGGAGCTGTTTTTT
CASSPGTSANTGELFF
>TRBV29-1|-|TRBJ2-1|-
TGCAGCACTAAGTGGGCCAATGAGCAGTTCTTC
CSTKWANEQFF
>TRBV29-1|-|TRBJ2-1|many
TGCAGCGTTAAGCGCGGACATGAGCAGTTCTTC
CSVKRGHEQFF
>TRBV2|-|TRBJ1-1|many
TGTGCCAGCAAGGGGGAGAGTCTAAACACTGAAGCTTTCTTT
CASKGESLNTEAFF
>TRBV7-2|TRBD1|TRBJ2-3|many
TGTGCCAGCCAGAGGGACAGGGGGGTCACAGATACGCAGTATTTT
CASQRDRGVTDTQYF
>TRBV9|-|TRBJ2-3|few
TGTGCCAGCAGCGTAGGGGGGCAGGCGGGAGATACGCAGTATTTT
CASSVGGQAGDTQYF
>TRBV20-1|TRBD2|TRBJ2-1|many
TGCAGTGCTAGGCTGGGACTAGCGGGACGTAGCTCCTACAATGAGCAGTTCTTC
CSARLGLAGRSSYNEQFF
>TRBV20-1|-|TRBJ2-5|many
TGCAGTGCTAGAGGTGATACTAGTTACAAGACCCAGTACTTC
CSARGDTSYKTQYF
>TRBV11-2|-|TRBJ1-1|many
TGTGCCAGCAGCCCCCATGCCGGGGGGGAAGCTTTCTTT
CASSPHAGGEAFF
>TRBV11-2|TRBD2|TRBJ2-1|many
TGTGCCAGCAGCCCGACTAGCGGACCCTACAATGAGCAGTTCTTC
CASSPTSGPYNEQFF
>TRBV6-1|-|TRBJ1-5|few
TGTGCCAGCCTAGAAGGTTATCAGCCCCAGCATTTT
CASLEGYQPQHF
>TRBV20-1|-|TRBJ1-5|many
TGCAGTGCTAGAGACGACAGTGGTCAGCCCCAGCATTTT
CSARDDSGQPQHF
>TRBV28|-|TRBJ1-5|many
TGTGCCAGCAAAGGGGACCTAAGCAATCAGCCCCAGCATTTT
CASKGDLSNQPQHF
>TRBV3-1|-|TRBJ1-2|many
TGTGCCAGCAGCCGGGATGACTATGGCTACACCTTC
CASSRDDYGYTF
>TRBV7-9|-|TRBJ2-5|many
TGTGCCAGCAGCTCAACTGAACCCCGGACAGAACAAGAGACCCAGTACTTC
CASSSTEPRTEQETQYF
>TRBV13|-|TRBJ2-1|few
TGTGCCAGCAGCTTAGGTGTAGGAAAGCAGTTCTTC
CASSLGVGKQFF
>TRBV6-1|TRBD2|TRBJ2-1|-
TGTGCCAGCGGGGGCTATAGCGGGACTCCTGAGCAGTTCTTC
CASGGYSGTPEQFF
>TRBV7-9|-|TRBJ2-3|many
TGTGCCAGCAGCGCAGCGGGTGGCACAGATACGCAGTATTTT
CASSAAGGTDTQYF
>TRBV4-1|-|TRBJ1-6|-
TGCGCCAGCAGCCCCACTTGGTGGGGTCATAATTCACCCCTCCACTTT
CASSPTWWGHNSPLHF
>TRBV18|-|TRBJ2-5|-
TGTGCCAGCTCACCAGGATCAGGGTCTTCGGAGACCCAGTACTTC
CASSPGSGSSETQYF